The next 21 T cell receptor beta chains were all read from a single sample in a study of T cells in Graves' hyperthyroidism and ophthalmopathy. TCR beta CDR3 regions were amplified from RNA transcripts. A set of HTBI primers served as the primers for a first-round RT-PCR of the TCR CDR3. TCRdb passed the multiplex PCR reads through MiXCR, listing each CDR3 protein once. The table records 300,000 to 450,000 distinct CDR3 sequences, roughly 13% of them present only once. Sequencing used blood. Receptors originate from a woman aged 55-69 years with Graves' hyperthyroidism.

The table lists this clonotype with many counts. The chain couples TRBV6-1 to TRBJ2-1, with 9 bases aligning to TRBD2. Trimming cost V 8 bases and J 0 bases; bases outside gene matches: 8. The CDR3 runs 16 residues. CDR1 and CDR2 from the germline V gene are MNHNS and SASEGT. The CDR3: CASQGRGGSSYNEQFF. CDR3 in DNA: TGTGCCAGCCAAGGGCGGGGGGGTAGCTCCTACAATGAGCAGTTCTTC.

This clonotype has a count of ten or more. V and J are TRBV12-3 or TRBV12-4 and TRBJ1-4, with 8 positions matching TRBD1. The CDR3 is 15 amino acids. V was pared by 5 bases and J by 2 bases, with 4 bases of the junction left unmatched. CDR3 DNA sequence: TGTGCCAGCAGTGGACAGGGAGCGACTAATGAAAAACTGTTTTTT. Translated: CASSGQGATNEKLFF.

This clonotype was observed at least ten times. V and J are TRBV18 and TRBJ2-1; TRBD2 is a possible D gene (6 bases). Germline values: CDR1 KGHSH, CDR2 LQKENI. The CDR3 extends over 13 amino acids. The V end was cut by 6 bases, the J end by 8 bases, with 14 bases between. The CDR3 spells CASSPSGFDEQFF. The CDR3 DNA reads TGTGCCAGCTCCCCCAGCGGGTTCGATGAGCAGTTCTTC.

The J gene is TRBJ1-1, the V gene TRBV12-3 or TRBV12-4; 8 nucleotides line up with TRBD1. The CDR3 sequence is 14 residues long. The V gene end was trimmed by 3 bases and the J gene end by 6 bases; junction bases not matched to a gene: 6. The CDR3 loop is CASSFRQGYAEAFF. The CDR3 nucleotides read TGTGCCAGCAGTTTCAGACAGGGGTACGCTGAAGCTTTCTTT.

In its sample, this clonotype was seen many times. For the CDR3, the DNA is TGTGCCAGCAGCCTGATGGACTACTCCTACGAGCAGTACTTC. Encoded protein: CASSLMDYSYEQYF. The chain has TRBV2 and TRBJ2-7; D possibly corresponds to TRBD2 (6 bases). Trimming took off 6 bases at V and 0 bases at J, with 12 bases between the two ends. The CDR3 loop spans 14 amino acids. CDR1 is SNHLY and CDR2 is FYNNEI in the germline V gene.

This clonotype was picked up many times. The chain carries TRBV6-5 and TRBJ2-1, with 10 bases lining up with TRBD2. CDR1 and CDR2 from the germline V gene are MNHEY and SVGAGI. CDR3 length: 16 residues. V trimming: 0 bases; J trimming: 7 bases; junction bases outside the gene matches: 6. The CDR3 DNA follows: TGTGCCAGCAGTTACTCCCCAGCGGGAGGGCAAAATGAGCAGTTCTTC. Protein product: CASSYSPAGGQNEQFF.

Many counts were recorded for this clonotype. The rearrangement uses TRBV18 and TRBJ2-7; D gene unclear. Trimming removed 3 bases at V and 3 bases at J, with 9 bases between. The CDR3 consists of 13 residues. Germline values: CDR1 KGHSH, CDR2 LQKENI. As DNA, the CDR3 is TGTGCCAGCTCACCCGGGCCCCACTACGAGCAGTACTTC. Its translation is CASSPGPHYEQYF.

This clonotype was seen many times. This chain uses TRBV5-5 with TRBJ2-1; 7 bases match TRBD2. This CDR3 is 15 amino acids long. Germline V gives CDR1 SGHKS, CDR2 YYEKEE (reference sequence). The trim removed 0 bases at V and 6 bases at J, leaving 6 bases unmatched. CDR3 in amino acids: CASSLAGLVFNEQFF. DNA of the CDR3: TGTGCCAGCAGCTTGGCTGGACTAGTATTCAATGAGCAGTTCTTC.

This clonotype was observed at least ten times. This chain uses TRBV7-2 with TRBJ1-1; a weak D match, TRBD1 (6 bases). This CDR3 has 15 amino acids. CDR1 and CDR2 from the germline V gene are SGHTA and FQGNSA. The ends were cut back, 7 bases at V and 1 base at J, with 16 bases in the middle. CDR3 residues: CASTPAGTRNTEAFF. The CDR3 nucleotides are TGTGCCAGCACCCCAGCCGGGACAAGGAACACTGAAGCTTTCTTT.

This clonotype turned up a few times. The chain is built from TRBV4-2 and TRBJ1-6; D gene unclear. Germline V gives CDR1 LGHNA, CDR2 YNFKEQ. Trimming took off 1 base at V and 6 bases at J, with 10 bases between the two ends. The CDR3 totals 15 residues. CDR3 coding DNA: TGTGCCAGCAGCCAAGGTCTTTCCGTTAATTCACCCCTCCACTTT. Translation: CASSQGLSVNSPLHF.

V gene TRBV20-1 combines with J gene TRBJ1-5, with D perhaps TRBD1 (5 bases). There are 14 residues in the CDR3. Germline V gene lookup returns CDR1 DFQATT and CDR2 SNEGSKA (reference sequence). V was clipped by 3 bases and J by 2 bases, with 11 bases between them. The CDR3 is CSASGGGRNQPQHF. The CDR3 DNA reads TGCAGTGCTAGCGGGGGAGGGCGCAATCAGCCCCAGCATTTT.

This clonotype was detected many times. The rearrangement joins TRBV6-1 to TRBJ2-5; 12 bases agree with TRBD2. There are 17 residues in the CDR3. Germline V lookup: CDR1 MNHNS, CDR2 SASEGT. V trimming: 5 bases; J trimming: 5 bases; junction bases outside the gene matches: 12. CDR3 bases: TGTGCCAGCAGTTCAACGACTAGCGGGAGTGCAATGGAGACCCAGTACTTC. It yields the protein CASSSTTSGSAMETQYF.

This clonotype was seen at least ten times. V usage is TRBV7-9 and J usage is TRBJ2-5; 10 bases fit TRBD1. The CDR3 is made up of 15 amino acids. Trimming at V came to 2 bases and at J to 4 bases, leaving 4 bases not matched to a gene. From germline, CDR1 is SEHNR and CDR2 FQNEAQ (reference sequence). The DNA of the CDR3 is TGTGCCAGCAGCTTACGACAGGGGGCTATAGAGACCCAGTACTTC. This encodes CASSLRQGAIETQYF.

This clonotype showed up many times. The chain combines TRBV6-1 with TRBJ2-2; 9 bases match TRBD1. CDR1 is MNHNS and CDR2 is SASEGT in the germline V gene. J lost 4 bases, V lost 5 bases, and 5 bases had no gene match. This CDR3 contains 15 residues. In nucleotides, the CDR3 is TGTGCCAGCAGTCGGACAGGGGCGGTCACCGGGGAGCTGTTTTTT. Protein sequence: CASSRTGAVTGELFF.

Ten or more counts support this clonotype. The V and J genes are TRBV24-1 and TRBJ1-5, with D unclear. This CDR3 has 12 amino acids. The V end lost 9 bases, the J end lost 6 bases, and 11 bases lay between the germline ends. Germline assignment: CDR1 KGHDR and CDR2 SFDVKD. The DNA for the CDR3 is TGTGCCACCTCGATGGGATTTCAGCCCCAGCATTTT. This codes for CATSMGFQPQHF.

The genes are TRBV24-1 and TRBJ2-1; D perhaps matches TRBD2 (5 bases). Per the germline V gene, CDR1 is KGHDR and CDR2 is SFDVKD. The CDR3 extends over 14 amino acids. Trimming left V 4 bases short and J 6 bases short, with 12 bases between. The CDR3 DNA is TGTGCCACCAGTGAGAGGGTTGGGGTCAATGAGCAGTTCTTC. Translating gives CATSERVGVNEQFF.

This clonotype came up many times. This rearrangement joins TRBV28 to TRBJ1-1; D is ambiguous. The V end lost 6 bases, the J end lost 0 bases, and 14 bases lay between the germline ends. Germline values: CDR1 MDHEN, CDR2 SYDVKM. CDR3 length: 15 amino acids. CDR3: CASRPPDGMNTEAFF. For the CDR3, the DNA is TGTGCCAGCAGACCCCCGGACGGAATGAACACTGAAGCTTTCTTT.

This clonotype was seen a handful of times. The CDR3 DNA is TGTGCCAGCAGCCCATCACTAGCGGGGGCCCTTAGGTCCTCCTACAATGAGCAGTTCTTC. It yields the protein CASSPSLAGALRSSYNEQFF. The chain is built from TRBV14 and TRBJ2-1, with 11 positions matching TRBD2. V trimming: 4 bases; J trimming: 0 bases; junction bases outside the gene matches: 14. This CDR3 is 20 amino acids long. Germline V gene sequence: CDR1 SGHDN, CDR2 FVKESK.

J is TRBJ2-5 and V is TRBV7-2; TRBD1 aligns across 10 bases. From germline, CDR1 is SGHTA and CDR2 FQGNSA. The J segment lost 5 bases and the V segment lost 4 bases, leaving 16 bases of the junction unmatched. The CDR3 runs 18 residues. CDR3 nucleotides: TGTGCCAGCAGCTCTCAAAAGAGCGGGGACAGGGGACGTGAGACCCAGTACTTC. Translating it yields CASSSQKSGDRGRETQYF.

This clonotype was seen ten or more times. This sequence joins TRBV20-1 and TRBJ2-3, with TRBD2 matching over 8 bases. CDR3 length: 14 amino acids. V was clipped by 4 bases and J by 0 bases; unmatched bases: 3. Looked up from germline, CDR1 is DFQATT and CDR2 is SNEGSKA (reference sequence). In DNA form, the CDR3 reads TGCAGTGCTACTATAGCGGGGAGCACAGATACGCAGTATTTT. The encoded protein is CSATIAGSTDTQYF.

This clonotype was seen many times. The chain employs TRBV6-2 or TRBV6-3 and TRBJ2-5; D is perhaps TRBD2 (5 bases). Germline V gene lookup returns CDR1 MNHEY and CDR2 SVGEGT. The CDR3 loop spans 15 amino acids. Trimming pared 0 bases from V and 3 bases from J, leaving 11 bases between. CDR3: CASSYSPKGEETQYF. The DNA for the CDR3 is TGTGCCAGCAGTTACTCCCCTAAGGGAGAAGAGACCCAGTACTTC.